The entry below gives a single T cell receptor (beta chain) sequence along with its context. The V and J ends lost 6 bases and 4 bases, in that order; junction bases with no gene match: 10. There are 17 residues in the CDR3. Germline CDR1 is SNHLY and CDR2 is FYNNEI. In the original processing: Nucleated cell counts were estimated from reference gene primer amplification. Clones were sequenced by immunoSEQ multiplex PCR, and TCRdb holds only the in-frame ones, with some missing. D and trimming were read from the DNA, whereas the V and J calls and clone size are those reported in that table. The sample yields roughly 280,000 clones, 86% seen once. The data derive from a study of blood T cell repertoires in COVID-19. Study background: Some COVID-19 samples were acute and others convalescent; all came from the United States, Italy and Spain. Nucleic acid was either cDNA or gDNA, and it came from T cells, B-cell-depleted T cells, or PBMCs.

The receptor's source is a young man with active or convalescent COVID-19. The sequenced sample consisted of peripheral blood. The rearrangement uses TRBV2 and TRBJ2-1, with 12 bases matching TRBD2. CDR3 protein: CASRLAGGLSQYNEQFF. CDR3 DNA sequence: TGTGCCAGCAGACTAGCGGGGGGACTCTCTCAATACAATGAGCAGTTCTTC.